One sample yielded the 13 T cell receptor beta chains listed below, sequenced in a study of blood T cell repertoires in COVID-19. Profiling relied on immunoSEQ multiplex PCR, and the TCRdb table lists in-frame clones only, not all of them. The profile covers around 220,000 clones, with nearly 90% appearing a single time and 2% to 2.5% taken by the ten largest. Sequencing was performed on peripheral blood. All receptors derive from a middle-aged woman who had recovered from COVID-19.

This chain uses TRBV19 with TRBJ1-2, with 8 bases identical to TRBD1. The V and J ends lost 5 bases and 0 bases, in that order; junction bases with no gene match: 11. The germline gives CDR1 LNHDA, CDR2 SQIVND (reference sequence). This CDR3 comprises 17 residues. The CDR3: CASSPQTGVVANYGYTF. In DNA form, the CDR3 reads TGTGCCAGTAGTCCTCAGACAGGGGTGGTAGCTAACTATGGCTACACCTTC.

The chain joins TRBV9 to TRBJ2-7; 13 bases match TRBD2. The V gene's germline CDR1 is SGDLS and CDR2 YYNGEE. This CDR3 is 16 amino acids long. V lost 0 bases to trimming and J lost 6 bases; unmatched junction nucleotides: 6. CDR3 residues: CASSVDAGTSGIEQYF. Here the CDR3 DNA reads TGTGCCAGCAGCGTAGACGCTGGGACTAGCGGGATCGAGCAGTACTTC.

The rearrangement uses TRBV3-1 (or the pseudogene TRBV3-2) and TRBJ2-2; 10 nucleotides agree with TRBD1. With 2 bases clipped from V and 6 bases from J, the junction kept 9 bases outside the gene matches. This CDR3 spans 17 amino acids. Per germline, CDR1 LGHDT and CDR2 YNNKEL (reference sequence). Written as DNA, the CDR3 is TGTGCCAGCAGCCAACTACACAGGGACAGGGGAGCCGGGGAGCTGTTTTTT. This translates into CASSQLHRDRGAGELFF.

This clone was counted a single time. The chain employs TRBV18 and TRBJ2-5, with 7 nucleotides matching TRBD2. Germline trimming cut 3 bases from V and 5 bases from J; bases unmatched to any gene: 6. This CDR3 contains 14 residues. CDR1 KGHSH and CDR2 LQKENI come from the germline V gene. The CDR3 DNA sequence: TGTGCCAGCTCACCGATAATGGGAGGGGAGACCCAGTACTTC. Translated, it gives CASSPIMGGETQYF.

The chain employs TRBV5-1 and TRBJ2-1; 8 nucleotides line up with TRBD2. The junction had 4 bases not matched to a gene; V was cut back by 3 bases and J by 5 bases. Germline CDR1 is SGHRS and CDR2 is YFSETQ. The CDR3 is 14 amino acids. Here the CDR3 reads CASSSGGGNNEQFF. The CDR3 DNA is TGCGCCAGCAGCTCTGGCGGGGGGAACAATGAGCAGTTCTTC.

The CDR3 DNA is TGTGCCACCAGGCCCAGGATTAGCGCCCGAATAGGGGGCGGTGAAAAACTGTTTTTT. Encoded protein: CATRPRISARIGGGEKLFF. The chain joins TRBV15 to TRBJ1-4, with 7 bases lining up with TRBD1. CDR1 is LNHNV, CDR2 YYDKDF, per germline (reference sequence). The CDR3 length is 19 residues. The ends lost 6 bases at V and 7 bases at J; junction bases unmatched: 23.

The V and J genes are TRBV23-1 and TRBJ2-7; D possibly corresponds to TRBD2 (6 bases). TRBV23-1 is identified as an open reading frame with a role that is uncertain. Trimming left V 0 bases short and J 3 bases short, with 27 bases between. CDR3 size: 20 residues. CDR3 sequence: CASSQSCPRRGTEINYEQYF. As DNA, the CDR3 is TGCGCCAGCAGTCAATCCTGCCCGAGACGGGGGACGGAGATTAACTACGAGCAGTACTTC.

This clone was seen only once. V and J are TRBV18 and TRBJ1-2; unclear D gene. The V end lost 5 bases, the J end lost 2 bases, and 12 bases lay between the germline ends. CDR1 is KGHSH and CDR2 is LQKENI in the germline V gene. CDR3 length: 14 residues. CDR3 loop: CASSSDMANYGYTF. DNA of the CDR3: TGTGCCAGCTCATCCGACATGGCAAACTATGGCTACACCTTC.

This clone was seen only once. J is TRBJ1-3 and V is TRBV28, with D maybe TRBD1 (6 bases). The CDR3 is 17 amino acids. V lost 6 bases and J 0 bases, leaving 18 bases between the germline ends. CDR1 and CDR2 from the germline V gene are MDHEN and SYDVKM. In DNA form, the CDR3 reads TGTGCCAGCAGCCCGGGGGGCCACGGAGGCTCTGGAAACACCATATATTTT. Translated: CASSPGGHGGSGNTIYF. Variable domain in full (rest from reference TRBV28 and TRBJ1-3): DVKVTQSSRYLVKRTGEKVFLECVQDMDHENMFWYRQDPGLGLRLIYFSYDVKMKEKGDIPEGYSVSREKKERFSLILESASTNQTSMYLCASSPGGHGGSGNTIYFGEGSWLTVV.

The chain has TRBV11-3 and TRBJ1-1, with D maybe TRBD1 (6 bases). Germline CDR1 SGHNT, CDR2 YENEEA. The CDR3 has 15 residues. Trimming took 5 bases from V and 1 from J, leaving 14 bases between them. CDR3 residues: CASSPGGAGNTEAFF. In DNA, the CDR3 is TGTGCCAGCAGCCCCGGGGGGGCCGGGAACACTGAAGCTTTCTTT.

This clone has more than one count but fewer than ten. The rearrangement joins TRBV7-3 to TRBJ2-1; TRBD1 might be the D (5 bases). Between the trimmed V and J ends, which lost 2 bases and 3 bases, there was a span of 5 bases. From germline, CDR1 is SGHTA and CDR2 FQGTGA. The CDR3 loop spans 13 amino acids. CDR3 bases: TGTGCCAGCAGCTTACAGGGCTACAATGAGCAGTTCTTC. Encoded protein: CASSLQGYNEQFF.

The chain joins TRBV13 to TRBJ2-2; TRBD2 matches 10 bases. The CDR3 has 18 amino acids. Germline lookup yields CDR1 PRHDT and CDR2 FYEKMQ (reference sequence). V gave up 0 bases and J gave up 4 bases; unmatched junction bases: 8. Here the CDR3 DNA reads TGTGCCAGCAGCTTAGGAGGAGGTCTAGCGGGAGTCACCGGGGAGCTGTTTTTT. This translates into CASSLGGGLAGVTGELFF.

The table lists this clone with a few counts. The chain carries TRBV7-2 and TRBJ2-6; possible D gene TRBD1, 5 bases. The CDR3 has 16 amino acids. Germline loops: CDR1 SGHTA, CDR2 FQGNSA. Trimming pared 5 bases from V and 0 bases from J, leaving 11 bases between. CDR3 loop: CASSILQGSGANVLTF. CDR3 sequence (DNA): TGTGCCAGCAGCATCCTCCAGGGCTCTGGGGCCAACGTCCTGACTTTC.